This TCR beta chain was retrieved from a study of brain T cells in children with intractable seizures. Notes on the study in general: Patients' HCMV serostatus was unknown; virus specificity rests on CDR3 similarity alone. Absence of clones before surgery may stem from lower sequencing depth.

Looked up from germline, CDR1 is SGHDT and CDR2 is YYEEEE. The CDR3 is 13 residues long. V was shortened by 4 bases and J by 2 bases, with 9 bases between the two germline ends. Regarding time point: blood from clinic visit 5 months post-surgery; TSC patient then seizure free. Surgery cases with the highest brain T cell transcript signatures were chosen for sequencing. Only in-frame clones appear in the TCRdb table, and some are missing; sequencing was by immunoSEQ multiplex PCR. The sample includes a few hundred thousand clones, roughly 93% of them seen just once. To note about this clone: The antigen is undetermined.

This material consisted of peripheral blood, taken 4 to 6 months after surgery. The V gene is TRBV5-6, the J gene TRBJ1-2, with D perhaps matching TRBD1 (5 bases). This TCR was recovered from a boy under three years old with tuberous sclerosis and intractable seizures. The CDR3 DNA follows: TGTGCCAGCAGCGTGACAGCAAACTATGGCTACACCTTC. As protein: CASSVTANYGYTF.